One sample yielded the 27 T cell receptor beta chains listed below, sequenced in a study of blood T cell repertoires in COVID-19. Only in-frame clones appear in the TCRdb table, and some are missing; sequencing was by immunoSEQ multiplex PCR. The sample gives 93,000 or so clones, about 87% of which show up once; 10% to 15% is in the top ten. Sequencing was done on a sample of peripheral blood. These receptors were collected from a human donor in a cohort sampled during active or convalescent COVID-19.

V usage is TRBV19 and J usage is TRBJ2-7; D is unresolved. V dropped 3 bases and J dropped 2 bases, with 8 bases sitting between them. This CDR3 has 13 residues. Germline V gene lookup returns CDR1 LNHDA and CDR2 SQIVND (reference sequence). The CDR3 is CASSMRHPYEQYF. The CDR3 nucleotides are TGTGCCAGTAGTATGAGGCATCCCTACGAGCAGTACTTC.

This clone was recorded once. The V gene is TRBV5-5, the J gene TRBJ2-1, with TRBD1 identical over 7 bases. This CDR3 comprises 13 residues. Per the germline V gene, CDR1 is SGHKS and CDR2 is YYEKEE (reference sequence). V gave up 1 base and J gave up 7 bases; unmatched junction bases: 2. The CDR3, as DNA: TGTGCCAGCAGCTTGACACAGGGGAATGAGCAGTTCTTC. Translation gives CASSLTQGNEQFF. Full variable domain (remainder filled in from reference TRBV5-5 and TRBJ2-1): DAGVTQSPTHLIKTRGQQVTLRCSPISGHKSVSWYQQVLGQGPQFIFQYYEKEERGRGNFPDRFSARQFPNYSSELNVNALLLGDSALYLCASSLTQGNEQFFGPGTRLTVL.

The chain carries TRBV2 and TRBJ1-2; 7 positions agree with TRBD1. V shed 5 bases and J 8 bases; nucleotides not matched to a gene: 11. CDR1 and CDR2 (germline): SNHLY, FYNNEI. This CDR3 contains 14 residues. The CDR3, as DNA: TGTGCCAGCAGTATTTCGAGAGGGGGCGAAGGCTACACCTTC. Encoded protein: CASSISRGGEGYTF. Based on the CDR3 plus reference TRBV2 and TRBJ1-2, the full variable domain is EPEVTQTPSHQVTQMGQEVILRCVPISNHLYFYWYRQILGQKVEFLVSFYNNEISEKSEIFDDQFSVERPDGSNFTLKIRSTKLEDSAMYFCASSISRGGEGYTFGSGTRLTVV.

The V call is TRBV10-3, the J call TRBJ1-3, with 10 nucleotides matching TRBD1. CDR3 size: 15 residues. V shed 6 bases, J shed 7 bases, and the junction held 9 bases outside the gene matches. Germline lookup yields CDR1 ENHRY and CDR2 SYGVKD. CDR3 sequence: CAIRPTGGPMNTIYF. Written as DNA, the CDR3 is TGTGCCATCAGGCCGACAGGGGGCCCTATGAACACCATATATTTT.

This chain uses TRBV29-1 with TRBJ1-2; 7 bases are shared with TRBD1. With 5 bases clipped from V and 6 bases from J, the junction kept 15 bases outside the gene matches. CDR1 is SQVTM, CDR2 ANQGSEA, per germline. The CDR3 is 15 residues long. In nucleotides, the CDR3 is TGCAGCGTTTCCCGTAACTCCGACAGGGAGAATGGCTACACCTTC. Encoded protein: CSVSRNSDRENGYTF.

V is TRBV5-1 and J is TRBJ2-5; TRBD2 might be the D (6 bases). The CDR3 length is 15 residues. The V end lost 2 bases, the J end lost 5 bases, and 16 bases lay between the germline ends. Per the germline V gene, CDR1 is SGHRS and CDR2 is YFSETQ. This CDR3 is CASSLRQGGVETQYF. In nucleotides, the CDR3 is TGCGCCAGCAGCTTACGCCAGGGAGGCGTTGAGACCCAGTACTTC.

This clone was recorded only once. V usage is TRBV19 and J usage is TRBJ1-3; TRBD1 aligns across 7 bases. V lost 4 bases to trimming and J lost 1 base; unmatched junction nucleotides: 7. The CDR3 sequence is 16 residues long. Looked up from germline, CDR1 is LNHDA and CDR2 is SQIVND (reference sequence). The CDR3 here is CASSTTGDWSGNTIYF. The DNA for the CDR3 is TGTGCCAGTAGTACCACAGGGGACTGGTCTGGAAACACCATATATTTT.

The chain links TRBV4-1 to TRBJ2-2, with TRBD1 identical over 9 bases. This CDR3 is built from 19 residues. Germline-derived CDR1 and CDR2 are MGHRA and YSYEKL. Trimming removed 4 bases from V and 4 bases from J; junction bases left unmatched: 16. The CDR3 sequence is CASSPLRLGQGKGTGELFF. The CDR3 coding sequence is TGCGCCAGCAGCCCCTTAAGACTGGGACAGGGTAAGGGCACCGGGGAGCTGTTTTTT.

The V call is TRBV7-3, the J call TRBJ2-3, with D possibly matching TRBD2 (6 bases). This CDR3 spans 14 amino acids. The germline V gene has CDR1 SGHTA and CDR2 FQGTGA. Trimming took 1 base from V and 6 from J, leaving 11 bases between them. The CDR3 nucleotides are TGTGCCAGCAGCTTAAGTTCCGGAGGGGATACGCAGTATTTT. This codes for CASSLSSGGDTQYF.

V is TRBV5-1 and J is TRBJ2-4; TRBD1 agrees at 10 bases. CDR3 length: 15 amino acids. Trimming took 0 bases from V and 6 from J; bases not matched to a gene: 3. In germline, CDR1 is SGHRS, CDR2 YFSETQ. The CDR3 here is CASSLAGTGVNIQYF. Written as DNA, the CDR3 is TGCGCCAGCAGCTTGGCCGGGACAGGGGTAAACATTCAGTACTTC.

The rearrangement uses TRBV27 and TRBJ2-7; the D is unclear. Deletions cut 5 bases from V and 1 base from J, with 12 bases between. Germline V gene lookup returns CDR1 MNHEY and CDR2 SMNVEV (reference sequence). This CDR3 region has 14 residues. The CDR3 DNA reads TGTGCCAGCAGTGTTAACTACCAATCCTACGAGCAGTACTTC. This sequence encodes CASSVNYQSYEQYF.

V gene TRBV12-3 or TRBV12-4 combines with J gene TRBJ2-5, with 7 positions matching TRBD1. This CDR3 has 13 residues. Losses at the gene ends were 3 bases for V and 3 bases for J; bases not matched to a gene: 1. The CDR3 DNA follows: TGTGCCAGCAGTTTTACAGGGGAAGAGACCCAGTACTTC. It specifies CASSFTGEETQYF.

This clone was recorded once. In nucleotides, the CDR3 is TGTGCCAGCAGCCCAGGGTCGGAGGGAAACACCATATATTTT. The encoded protein is CASSPGSEGNTIYF. The chain couples TRBV7-9 to TRBJ1-3; D possibly corresponds to TRBD1 (5 bases). This CDR3 comprises 14 residues. Trimming took 5 bases from V and 4 from J, leaving 12 bases between them. In germline, CDR1 is SEHNR, CDR2 FQNEAQ (reference sequence).

This sequence joins TRBV19 and TRBJ1-1; possible D gene TRBD1, 6 bases. Trimming removed 9 bases at V and 1 base at J, with 15 bases between. Germline CDR1 reads LNHDA; CDR2 reads SQIVND (reference sequence). The CDR3 is 14 residues long. CDR3 coding DNA: TGTGCCAGCCTAAACAGGGCGAGGAACACTGAAGCTTTCTTT. Its protein is CASLNRARNTEAFF.

The J gene is TRBJ1-1, the V gene TRBV11-3, with TRBD1 as a possible D gene (5 bases). This CDR3 comprises 14 residues. The V gene's germline CDR1 is SGHNT and CDR2 YENEEA. Trimming removed 5 bases from V and 0 bases from J, with 10 bases in between. The CDR3, as DNA: TGTGCCAGCAGCCAGGGAGGTTTGAACACTGAAGCTTTCTTT. Translated, it gives CASSQGGLNTEAFF.

As concerns this clone: At one of its ends the junction is not consistent with the germline gene, which may arise from a read error. The chain has TRBV5-4 and TRBJ2-1; TRBD1 is a possible D gene (6 bases). Germline CDR1 is SGHNT and CDR2 is YYREEE (reference sequence). There are 14 residues in the CDR3. CDR3 in DNA: TGTGCCAGCACCTTGCCGGACAGTTACAATGAGCAGTTCTTC. As protein: CASTLPDSYNEQFF.

The chain employs TRBV2 and TRBJ1-6; 7 bases agree with TRBD1. The ends lost 8 bases at V and 6 bases at J; junction bases unmatched: 10. The CDR3 sequence is 15 residues long. Germline V lookup: CDR1 SNHLY, CDR2 FYNNEI. The CDR3: CASRPRGQVNSPLHF. The CDR3 region has the DNA TGTGCCAGCCGGCCAAGGGGGCAAGTTAATTCACCCCTCCACTTT.

The chain has TRBV28 and TRBJ1-2; D is unresolved. CDR1 is MDHEN and CDR2 is SYDVKM in the germline V gene. V gave up 5 bases and J gave up 5 bases, with 18 bases separating them. The CDR3 is made up of 15 amino acids. CDR3 loop: CASSPPVGRQYGYTF. The CDR3 DNA follows: TGTGCCAGCAGTCCCCCGGTGGGCAGGCAGTATGGCTACACCTTC.

The J gene is TRBJ1-2, the V gene TRBV5-1, with 8 bases matching TRBD1. There are 15 residues in the CDR3. Germline CDR1 reads SGHRS; CDR2 reads YFSETQ. J was trimmed by 5 bases and V by 0 bases; bases with no gene match: 6. CDR3 residues: CASSLERTGRYGYTF. The CDR3 region has the DNA TGCGCCAGCAGCTTGGAGAGGACAGGGAGGTATGGCTACACCTTC. The variable domain in full, with the rest retrieved from reference TRBV5-1 and TRBJ1-2, is KAGVTQTPRYLIKTRGQQVTLSCSPISGHRSVSWYQQTPGQGLQFLFEYFSETQRNKGNFPGRFSGRQFSNSRSEMNVSTLELGDSALYLCASSLERTGRYGYTFGSGTRLTVV.

The gene calls are TRBV24-1 and TRBJ2-2; tentative D call: TRBD1 (5 bases). Germline lookup yields CDR1 KGHDR and CDR2 SFDVKD. The CDR3 has 12 amino acids. V dropped 8 bases and J dropped 7 bases, with 10 bases sitting between them. The CDR3 DNA is TGTGCCACCAAAGGGGCGAGCGGGGAGCTGTTTTTT. Amino acids: CATKGASGELFF.

The DNA of the CDR3 is TGTGCCTGGGCGGGACAGGGGATCCACGAGCAGTACTTC. The encoded protein is CAWAGQGIHEQYF. The chain links TRBV30 to TRBJ2-7; the match to TRBD1 covers 10 bases. Trimming took 5 bases from V and 5 from J; bases not matched to a gene: 6. Germline V gene data show CDR1 as GTSNPN and CDR2 as SVGIG (reference sequence). The CDR3 loop spans 13 amino acids.

The rearrangement uses TRBV18 and TRBJ1-4; 10 nucleotides agree with TRBD1. Germline CDR1 reads KGHSH; CDR2 reads LQKENI. The CDR3 consists of 17 residues. V lost 0 bases, J lost 7 bases, and 8 bases stayed unmatched. CDR3 nucleotide sequence: TGTGCCAGCTCACCACCGAGGACAGGGGGTCTTAGTGAAAAACTGTTTTTT. Translated: CASSPPRTGGLSEKLFF.

This chain connects TRBV6-1 to TRBJ1-6; 7 bases line up with TRBD1. J was trimmed by 13 bases and V by 4 bases; bases with no gene match: 16. Germline V gene data show CDR1 as MNHNS and CDR2 as SASEGT. The length of the CDR3 is 16 residues. The CDR3 loop reads CASSVLQGQPFFPLHF. CDR3 bases: TGTGCCAGCAGTGTCCTCCAGGGACAGCCATTCTTCCCCCTCCACTTT.

This chain connects TRBV6-5 to TRBJ2-1; 9 bases fit TRBD1. From germline, CDR1 is MNHEY and CDR2 SVGAGI. V trimming: 7 bases; J trimming: 7 bases; junction bases outside the gene matches: 8. The CDR3 loop spans 14 amino acids. This chain's CDR3 is CASTLQGASNEQFF. The DNA of the CDR3 is TGTGCCAGCACGTTACAGGGGGCCTCTAATGAGCAGTTCTTC.

The chain has TRBV7-9 and TRBJ1-3; a weak D match, TRBD1 (6 bases). The CDR3 runs 15 residues. Trimming took 6 bases from V and 4 from J, leaving 16 bases between them. CDR1 and CDR2 (germline): SEHNR, FQNEAQ (reference sequence). CDR3 DNA: TGTGCCAGCAGTCGTCAGGGGCCCCGGGGAAACACCATATATTTT. Protein sequence: CASSRQGPRGNTIYF.

This clone was counted a single time. The chain employs TRBV19 and TRBJ1-2, with D perhaps TRBD1 (6 bases). Per germline, CDR1 LNHDA and CDR2 SQIVND (reference sequence). Trimming left V 6 bases short and J 2 bases short, with 16 bases between. The CDR3 extends over 15 amino acids. The CDR3 DNA sequence: TGTGCCAGTAGCTCAGGGACACAGGGAAACTATGGCTACACCTTC. Its translation is CASSSGTQGNYGYTF. The whole variable domain, remainder taken from reference TRBV19 and TRBJ1-2, is DGGITQSPKYLFRKEGQNVTLSCEQNLNHDAMYWYRQDPGQGLRLIYYSQIVNDFQKGDIAEGYSVSREKKESFPLTVTSAQKNPTAFYLCASSSGTQGNYGYTFGSGTRLTVV.

The rearrangement links TRBV12-3 or TRBV12-4 to TRBJ1-2; TRBD1 matches at 8 bases. Trimming removed 6 bases from V and 12 bases from J; junction bases left unmatched: 12. The CDR3 runs 13 residues. The CDR3 DNA sequence: TGTGCCAGCAGCCCCCTAAGGACAGGGATCCACACCTTC. This translates into CASSPLRTGIHTF.